This T cell receptor beta chain was obtained from a study of blood T cell repertoires in COVID-19. Germline V gene data show CDR1 as SNHLY and CDR2 as FYNNEI. The germline V and J ends were trimmed by 7 bases and 4 bases, with 13 bases remaining between them. The CDR3 length is 14 residues. This clone was detected only once. The repertoire was sequenced with immunoSEQ multiplex PCR; TCRdb's copy has only in-frame clones and lacks some. Among 95,000 to 110,000 clones listed, 80% to 90% were seen once. Sequencing was carried out using peripheral blood. The chain is built from TRBV2 and TRBJ2-2; a weak D match, TRBD2 (6 bases). The TCR comes from a man aged 50 to 59 with acute or convalescent COVID-19. CDR3 bases: TGTGCCAGCATTCCTCGGGGGTTCACCGGGGAGCTGTTTTTT. Protein: CASIPRGFTGELFF.